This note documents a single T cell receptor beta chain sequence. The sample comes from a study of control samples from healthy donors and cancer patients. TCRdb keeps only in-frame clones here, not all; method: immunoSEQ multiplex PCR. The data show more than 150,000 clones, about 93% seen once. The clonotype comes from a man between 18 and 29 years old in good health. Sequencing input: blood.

The CDR3 region is CASSLGGLIYGYTF. CDR3 bases: TGTGCCAGCAGCTTAGGGGGTCTGATTTATGGCTACACCTTC. The chain links TRBV13 to TRBJ1-2, with no clear D. Germline CDR1 reads PRHDT; CDR2 reads FYEKMQ (reference sequence). CDR3 length: 14 residues. The ends were cut back, 0 bases at V and 5 bases at J, with 10 bases in the middle.